This entry lists 11 T cell receptor beta chains sequenced from one sample in a study of blood T cell repertoires in COVID-19 (dated by TCRdb to the early 2020s). Library construction relied on the immunoSEQ multiplex PCR assay. The table was pulled from immuneACCESS by TCRdb, which kept in-frame rearrangements only. Such tables lose some clones; where checked, under half of the loss comes from unresolved V genes, and the rest has no known cause. The sample profile shows about 270,000 clones; 80% to 90% of them were found once. The ten top clones hold under 3% of the sample. The material sequenced was PBMCs or T cells enriched from blood (not recorded which). These receptors all stem from a woman between 18 and 29 years old who had recovered from COVID-19.

This chain joins TRBV19 and TRBJ1-5; a weak D match, TRBD1 (5 bases). CDR1 and CDR2 (germline): LNHDA, SQIVND (reference sequence). Trimming pared 0 bases from V and 4 bases from J, leaving 10 bases between. The CDR3 is 15 amino acids. For the CDR3, the DNA is TGTGCCAGTAGTATAGAAGCAGGGTGGAATCAGCCCCAGCATTTT. Its protein product is CASSIEAGWNQPQHF.

This chain connects TRBV9 to TRBJ1-4, with TRBD1 matching over 8 bases. The CDR3 extends over 12 amino acids. V lost 5 bases, J lost 11 bases, and 5 bases stayed unmatched. Per germline, CDR1 SGDLS and CDR2 YYNGEE. CDR3: CASRDRQGKLFF. The CDR3 nucleotides are TGTGCCAGCAGGGATAGACAGGGGAAACTGTTTTTT. The complete variable domain, with remaining parts taken from reference TRBV9 and TRBJ1-4, reads DSGVTQTPKHLITATGQRVTLRCSPRSGDLSVYWYQQSLDQGLQFLIQYYNGEERAKGNILERFSAQQFPDLHSELNLSSLELGDSALYFCASRDRQGKLFFGSGTQLSVL.

V is TRBV9 and J is TRBJ1-1; a weak D match, TRBD1 (5 bases). V gave up 0 bases and J gave up 1 base, with 10 bases separating them. CDR3 length: 15 residues. CDR1 and CDR2 (germline): SGDLS, YYNGEE. In nucleotides, the CDR3 is TGTGCCAGCAGCGTAGGTCTCGGGGGGAACACTGAAGCTTTCTTT. As protein: CASSVGLGGNTEAFF.

This clone was seen just once. V gene TRBV11-2 combines with J gene TRBJ1-6, with 10 bases lining up with TRBD1. Germline values: CDR1 SGHAT, CDR2 FQNNGV. This CDR3 is 16 amino acids long. V lost 5 bases and J lost 6; bases outside the gene matches: 7. CDR3: CASSTRDRGSNSPLHF. The CDR3 DNA is TGTGCCAGCAGCACACGGGACAGGGGAAGTAATTCACCCCTCCACTTT.

In its sample, this clone was seen once. This chain joins TRBV3-1 (or the pseudogene TRBV3-2) and TRBJ1-1; D gene ambiguous. CDR1 and CDR2 (germline): LGHDT, YNNKEL (reference sequence). The CDR3 totals 14 residues. The V end lost 1 base, the J end lost 1 base, and 7 bases lay between the germline ends. CDR3 sequence (DNA): TGTGCCAGCAGCCAAGGTGCAGGGAACACTGAAGCTTTCTTT. Translating gives CASSQGAGNTEAFF.

This chain connects TRBV5-1 to TRBJ1-2, with D tentatively TRBD1 (5 bases). V shed 0 bases and J shed 4 bases, with 13 bases lying between them. This CDR3 spans 15 amino acids. Germline V gives CDR1 SGHRS, CDR2 YFSETQ. The CDR3 nucleotides read TGCGCCAGCAGCTTGGAGGCAGGGCAGGGCTATGGCTACACCTTC. As protein: CASSLEAGQGYGYTF.

The J gene is TRBJ1-1, the V gene TRBV5-6; the D is unclear. Germline assignment: CDR1 SGHDT and CDR2 YYEEEE. There are 13 residues in the CDR3. V lost 3 bases to trimming and J lost 1 base, with 7 bases between them. CDR3: CASSSTTNTEAFF. The DNA of the CDR3 is TGTGCCAGCAGCTCAACAACGAACACTGAAGCTTTCTTT.

This chain uses TRBV4-1 with TRBJ1-5, with 9 bases lining up with TRBD1. V trimming: 1 base; J trimming: 5 bases; junction bases outside the gene matches: 6. The CDR3 consists of 16 residues. Germline loops: CDR1 MGHRA, CDR2 YSYEKL. CDR3 residues: CASSQVPGTGYQPQHF. CDR3 in DNA: TGCGCCAGCAGCCAAGTGCCCGGGACAGGGTATCAGCCCCAGCATTTT.

The chain is built from TRBV7-9 and TRBJ1-5; 11 positions match TRBD1. This CDR3 is built from 16 residues. V shed 3 bases, J shed 2 bases, and the junction held 3 bases outside the gene matches. Germline CDR1 SEHNR, CDR2 FQNEAQ (reference sequence). DNA of the CDR3: TGTGCCAGCAGCTTGGGACAGGGGGATCGCAATCAGCCCCAGCATTTT. Translated: CASSLGQGDRNQPQHF.

The chain employs TRBV19 and TRBJ2-4; 13 nucleotides align to TRBD2. Germline CDR1 is LNHDA and CDR2 is SQIVND (reference sequence). CDR3 length: 15 residues. V was clipped by 5 bases and J by 6 bases; unmatched bases: 4. The CDR3 sequence is CASSPGTSGANIQYF. The CDR3, as DNA: TGTGCCAGTAGTCCGGGGACTAGCGGGGCAAACATTCAGTACTTC.

The chain couples TRBV15 to TRBJ2-7, with 10 bases that match TRBD2. In germline, CDR1 is LNHNV, CDR2 YYDKDF (reference sequence). This CDR3 has 17 residues. With 0 bases clipped from V and 4 bases from J, the junction kept 9 bases outside the gene matches. The CDR3 coding sequence is TGTGCCACCAGCAGAGATCTCGGGAGCGGGGGGGCGTACGAGCAGTACTTC. Its protein is CATSRDLGSGGAYEQYF. The entire variable domain, with the rest obtained from reference TRBV15 and TRBJ2-7, is as follows: DAMVIQNPRYQVTQFGKPVTLSCSQTLNHNVMYWYQQKSSQAPKLLFHYYDKDFNNEADTPDNFQSRRPNTSFCFLDIRSPGLGDTAMYLCATSRDLGSGGAYEQYFGPGTRLTVT.